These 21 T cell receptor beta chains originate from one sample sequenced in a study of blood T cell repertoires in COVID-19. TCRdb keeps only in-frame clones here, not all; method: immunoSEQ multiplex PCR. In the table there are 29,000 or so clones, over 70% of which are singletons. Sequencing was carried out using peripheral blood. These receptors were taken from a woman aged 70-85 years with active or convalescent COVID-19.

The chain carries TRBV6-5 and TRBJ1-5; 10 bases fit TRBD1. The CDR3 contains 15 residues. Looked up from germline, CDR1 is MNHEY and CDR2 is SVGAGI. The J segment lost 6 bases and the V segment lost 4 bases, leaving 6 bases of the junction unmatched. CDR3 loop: CASSSTGGFGQPQHF. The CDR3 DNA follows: TGTGCCAGCAGTTCGACAGGGGGCTTCGGTCAGCCCCAGCATTTT.

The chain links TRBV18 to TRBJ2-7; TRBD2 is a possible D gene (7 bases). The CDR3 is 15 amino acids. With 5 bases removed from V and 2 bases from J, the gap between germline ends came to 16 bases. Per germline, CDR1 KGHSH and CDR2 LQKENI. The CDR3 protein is CASSYGGGGAYEQYF. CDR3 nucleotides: TGTGCCAGCTCATACGGAGGGGGGGGCGCCTACGAGCAGTACTTC.

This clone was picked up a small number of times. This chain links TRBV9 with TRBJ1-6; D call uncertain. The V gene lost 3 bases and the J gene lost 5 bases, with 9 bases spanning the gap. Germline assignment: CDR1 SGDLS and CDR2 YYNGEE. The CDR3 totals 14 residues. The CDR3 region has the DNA TGTGCCAGCAGCGCCAGCGGCGATAATTCACCCCTCCACTTT. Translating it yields CASSASGDNSPLHF.

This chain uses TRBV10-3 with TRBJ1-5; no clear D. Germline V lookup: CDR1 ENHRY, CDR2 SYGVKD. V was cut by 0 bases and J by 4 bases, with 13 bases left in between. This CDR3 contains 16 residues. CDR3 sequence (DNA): TGTGCCATCAGTGAGTCGATAGTCTCAAGAAATCAGCCCCAGCATTTT. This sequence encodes CAISESIVSRNQPQHF.

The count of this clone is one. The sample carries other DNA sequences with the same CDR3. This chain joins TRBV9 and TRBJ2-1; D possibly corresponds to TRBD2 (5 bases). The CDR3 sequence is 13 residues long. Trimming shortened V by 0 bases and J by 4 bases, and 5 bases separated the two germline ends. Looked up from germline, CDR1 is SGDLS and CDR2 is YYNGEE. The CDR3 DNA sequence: TGTGCCAGCAGCGTAGCGGGGTACAATGAGCAGTTCTTC. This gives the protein CASSVAGYNEQFF.

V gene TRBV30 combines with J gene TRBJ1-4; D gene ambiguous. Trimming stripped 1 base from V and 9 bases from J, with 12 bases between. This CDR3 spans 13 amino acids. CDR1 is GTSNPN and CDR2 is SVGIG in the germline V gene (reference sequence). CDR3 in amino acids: CAWSAWGVQKLFF. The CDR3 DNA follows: TGTGCCTGGAGTGCCTGGGGAGTTCAAAAACTGTTTTTT. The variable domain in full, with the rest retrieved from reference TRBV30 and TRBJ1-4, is SQTIHQWPATLVQPVGSPLSLECTVEGTSNPNLYWYRQAAGRGLQLLFYSVGIGQISSEVPQNLSASRPQDRQFILSSKKLLLSDSGFYLCAWSAWGVQKLFFGSGTQLSVL.

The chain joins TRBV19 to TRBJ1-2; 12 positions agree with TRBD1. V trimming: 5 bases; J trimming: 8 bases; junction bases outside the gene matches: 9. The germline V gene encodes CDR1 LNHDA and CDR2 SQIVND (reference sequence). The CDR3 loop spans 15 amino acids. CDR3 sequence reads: CASSLRDRGPRGYTF. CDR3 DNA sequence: TGTGCCAGTAGTCTCCGGGACAGGGGGCCGCGGGGCTACACCTTC. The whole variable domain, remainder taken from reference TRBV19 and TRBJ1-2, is DGGITQSPKYLFRKEGQNVTLSCEQNLNHDAMYWYRQDPGQGLRLIYYSQIVNDFQKGDIAEGYSVSREKKESFPLTVTSAQKNPTAFYLCASSLRDRGPRGYTFGSGTRLTVV.

CDR3 protein: CASSLGEGVGAFF. The DNA of the CDR3 is TGTGCCAGCAGCTTAGGGGAGGGTGTGGGCGCTTTCTTT. The chain is built from TRBV7-8 and TRBJ1-1; no definite D call. Germline V gene lookup returns CDR1 SGHVS and CDR2 FQNEAQ. V lost 1 base, J lost 11 bases, and 14 bases lay in between. CDR3 length equals 13 residues.

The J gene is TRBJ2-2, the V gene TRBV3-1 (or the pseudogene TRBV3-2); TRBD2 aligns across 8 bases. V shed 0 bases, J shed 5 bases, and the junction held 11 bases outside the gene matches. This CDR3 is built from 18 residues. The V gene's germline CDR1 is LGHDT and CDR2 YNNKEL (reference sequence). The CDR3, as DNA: TGTGCCAGCAGCCAAGATAAAGGCGGGAGGTTAAAGACCGGGGAGCTGTTTTTT. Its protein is CASSQDKGGRLKTGELFF.

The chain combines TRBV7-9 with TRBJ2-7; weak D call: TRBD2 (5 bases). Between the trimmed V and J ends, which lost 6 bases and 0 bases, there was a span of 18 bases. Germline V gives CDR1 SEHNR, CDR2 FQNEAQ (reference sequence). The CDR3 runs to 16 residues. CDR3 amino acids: CASRPPAGLSSYEQYF. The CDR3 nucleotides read TGTGCCAGCAGACCTCCGGCGGGCCTAAGCTCCTACGAGCAGTACTTC.

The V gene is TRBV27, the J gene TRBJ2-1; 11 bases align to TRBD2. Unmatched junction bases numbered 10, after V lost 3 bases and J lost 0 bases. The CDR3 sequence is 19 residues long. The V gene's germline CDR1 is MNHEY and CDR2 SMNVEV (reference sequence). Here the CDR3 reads CASSFGTSGAGASYNEQFF. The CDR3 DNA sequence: TGTGCCAGCAGTTTTGGGACTAGCGGAGCAGGGGCCTCCTACAATGAGCAGTTCTTC.

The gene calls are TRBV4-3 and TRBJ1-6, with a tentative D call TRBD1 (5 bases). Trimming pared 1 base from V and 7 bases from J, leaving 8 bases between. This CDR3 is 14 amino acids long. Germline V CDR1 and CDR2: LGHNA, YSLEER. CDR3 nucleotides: TGCGCCAGCAGCCAAGTGCAGGGAAATTCACCCCTCCACTTT. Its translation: CASSQVQGNSPLHF.

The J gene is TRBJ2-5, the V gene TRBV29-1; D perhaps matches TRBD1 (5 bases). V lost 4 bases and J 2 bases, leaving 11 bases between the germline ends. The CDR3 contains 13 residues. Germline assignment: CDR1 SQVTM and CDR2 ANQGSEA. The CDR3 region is CSVGRQLQETQYF. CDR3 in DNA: TGCAGCGTTGGCAGACAGCTACAAGAGACCCAGTACTTC. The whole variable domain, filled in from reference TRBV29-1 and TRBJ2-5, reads SAVISQKPSRDICQRGTSLTIQCQVDSQVTMMFWYRQQPGQSLTLIATANQGSEATYESGFVIDKFPISRPNLTFSTLTVSNMSPEDSSIYLCSVGRQLQETQYFGPGTRLLVL.

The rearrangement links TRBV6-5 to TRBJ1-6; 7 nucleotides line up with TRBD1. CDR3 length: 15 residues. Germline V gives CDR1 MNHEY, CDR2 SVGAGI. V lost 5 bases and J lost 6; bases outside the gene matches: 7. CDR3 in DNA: TGTGCCAGCAGTATTAAGACAGGGTCTAATTCACCCCTCCACTTT. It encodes CASSIKTGSNSPLHF.

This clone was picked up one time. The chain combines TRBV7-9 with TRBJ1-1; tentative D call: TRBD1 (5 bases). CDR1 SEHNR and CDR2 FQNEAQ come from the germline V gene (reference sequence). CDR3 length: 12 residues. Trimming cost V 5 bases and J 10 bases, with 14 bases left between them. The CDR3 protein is CASSPGRQGAFF. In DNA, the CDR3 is TGTGCCAGCAGCCCAGGTCGGCAGGGAGCTTTCTTT.

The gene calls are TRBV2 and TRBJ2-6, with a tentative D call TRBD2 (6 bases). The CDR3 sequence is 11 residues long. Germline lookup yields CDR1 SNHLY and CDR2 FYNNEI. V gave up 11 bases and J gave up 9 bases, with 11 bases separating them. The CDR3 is CAGGTSNVLTF. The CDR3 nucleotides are TGTGCCGGAGGGACGAGCAACGTCCTGACTTTC.

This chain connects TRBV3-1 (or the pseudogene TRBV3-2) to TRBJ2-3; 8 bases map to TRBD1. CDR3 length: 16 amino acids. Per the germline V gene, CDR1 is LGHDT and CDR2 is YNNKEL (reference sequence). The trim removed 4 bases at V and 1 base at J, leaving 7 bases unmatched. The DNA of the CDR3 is TGTGCCAGCAGCCCGAAGGACAGGGAGGGCACAGATACGCAGTATTTT. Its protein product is CASSPKDREGTDTQYF.

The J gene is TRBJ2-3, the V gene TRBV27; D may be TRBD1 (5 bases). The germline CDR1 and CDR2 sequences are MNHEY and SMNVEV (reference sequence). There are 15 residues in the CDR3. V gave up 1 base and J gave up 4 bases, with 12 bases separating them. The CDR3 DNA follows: TGTGCCAGCAGTTTATATGCAGGGCCGGCAGATACGCAGTATTTT. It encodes CASSLYAGPADTQYF.

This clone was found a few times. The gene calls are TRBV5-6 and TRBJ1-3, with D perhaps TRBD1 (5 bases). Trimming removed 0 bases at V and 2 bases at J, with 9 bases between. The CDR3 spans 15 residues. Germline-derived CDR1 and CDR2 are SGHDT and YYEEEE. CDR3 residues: CASSLVGQPGNTIYF. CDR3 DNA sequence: TGTGCCAGCAGCTTGGTCGGACAACCTGGAAACACCATATATTTT.

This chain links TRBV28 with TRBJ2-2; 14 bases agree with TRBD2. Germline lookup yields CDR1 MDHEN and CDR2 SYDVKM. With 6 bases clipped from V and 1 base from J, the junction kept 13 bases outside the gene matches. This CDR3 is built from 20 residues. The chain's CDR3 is CASRIRGTSGRLGNTGELFF. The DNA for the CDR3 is TGTGCCAGCAGGATACGGGGGACTAGCGGGAGATTGGGGAACACCGGGGAGCTGTTTTTT.

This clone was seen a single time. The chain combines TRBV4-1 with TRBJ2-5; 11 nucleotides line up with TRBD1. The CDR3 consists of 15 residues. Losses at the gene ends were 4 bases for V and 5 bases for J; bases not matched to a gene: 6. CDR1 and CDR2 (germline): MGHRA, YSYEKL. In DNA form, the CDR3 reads TGCGCCAGCAGCCCTGGACAGGGGGCGATGGAGACCCAGTACTTC. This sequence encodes CASSPGQGAMETQYF.